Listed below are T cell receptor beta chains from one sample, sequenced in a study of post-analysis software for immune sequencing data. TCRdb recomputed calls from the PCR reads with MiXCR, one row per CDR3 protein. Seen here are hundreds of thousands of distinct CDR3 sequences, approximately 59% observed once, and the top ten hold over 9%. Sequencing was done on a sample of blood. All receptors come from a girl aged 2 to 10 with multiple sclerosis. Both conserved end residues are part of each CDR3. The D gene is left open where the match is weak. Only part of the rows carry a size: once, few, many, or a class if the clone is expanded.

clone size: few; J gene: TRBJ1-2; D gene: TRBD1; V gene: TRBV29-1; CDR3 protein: CSALGTGGYGYTF; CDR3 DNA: TGCAGCGCTTTAGGGACAGGGGGATATGGCTACACCTTC
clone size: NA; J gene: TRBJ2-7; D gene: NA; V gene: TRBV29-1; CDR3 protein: CSVEGDTYEQYF; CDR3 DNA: TGCAGCGTTGAAGGTGACACCTACGAGCAGTACTTC
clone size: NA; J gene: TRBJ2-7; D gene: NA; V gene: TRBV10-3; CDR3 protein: CAIGEPPGEGVDEQYF; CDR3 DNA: TGTGCCATCGGTGAGCCCCCCGGGGAGGGGGTCGACGAGCAGTACTTC
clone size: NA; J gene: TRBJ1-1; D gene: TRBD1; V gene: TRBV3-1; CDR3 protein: CASRGQGDSEAFF; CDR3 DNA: TGTGCCAGCAGAGGACAGGGGGACTCCGAAGCTTTCTTT
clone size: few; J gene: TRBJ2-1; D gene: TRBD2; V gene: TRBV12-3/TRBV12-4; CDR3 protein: CASSTRTSGSYNEQFF; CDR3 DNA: TGTGCCAGCAGTACTAGGACTAGCGGCTCCTACAATGAGCAGTTCTTC
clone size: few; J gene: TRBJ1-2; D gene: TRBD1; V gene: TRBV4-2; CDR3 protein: CASSNRDSYGYTF; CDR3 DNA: TGTGCCAGCAGCAACCGGGACAGCTATGGCTACACCTTC
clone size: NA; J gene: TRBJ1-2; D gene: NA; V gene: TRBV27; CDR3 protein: CASSLSPTGSGYGYTF; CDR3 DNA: TGTGCCAGCAGTTTATCTCCTACCGGTAGTGGTTATGGCTACACCTTC
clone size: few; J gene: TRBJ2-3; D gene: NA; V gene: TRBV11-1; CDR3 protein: CASSFRLFTDTQYF; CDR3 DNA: TGTGCCAGCAGCTTTCGACTATTCACAGATACGCAGTATTTT
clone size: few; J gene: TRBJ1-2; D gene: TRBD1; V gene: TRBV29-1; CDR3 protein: CSVIDRGYGYTF; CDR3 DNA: TGCAGCGTTATCGACAGGGGCTATGGCTACACCTTC
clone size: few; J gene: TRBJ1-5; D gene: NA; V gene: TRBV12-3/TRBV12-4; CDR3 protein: CASAGNNQPQHF; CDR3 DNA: TGTGCCAGCGCGGGGAACAATCAGCCCCAGCATTTT
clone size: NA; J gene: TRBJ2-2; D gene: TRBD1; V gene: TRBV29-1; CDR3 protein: CSVKTGTNTGELFF; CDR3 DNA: TGCAGCGTAAAGACAGGGACGAACACCGGGGAGCTGTTTTTT
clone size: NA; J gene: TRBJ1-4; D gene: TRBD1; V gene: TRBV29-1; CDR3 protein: CSVGTGQGAEKLFF; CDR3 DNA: TGCAGCGTTGGCACTGGACAGGGGGCTGAAAAACTGTTTTTT
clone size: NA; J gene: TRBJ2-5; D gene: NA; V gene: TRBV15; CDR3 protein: CATSREGQETQYF; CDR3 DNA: TGTGCCACCAGCAGAGAGGGCCAAGAGACCCAGTACTTC
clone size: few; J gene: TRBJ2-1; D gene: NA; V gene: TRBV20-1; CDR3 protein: CSARDRGGYNEQFF; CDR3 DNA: TGCAGTGCTAGAGATCGGGGAGGCTACAATGAGCAGTTCTTC
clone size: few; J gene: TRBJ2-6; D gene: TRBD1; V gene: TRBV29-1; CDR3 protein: CSVDGQGAGGANVLTF; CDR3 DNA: TGCAGCGTTGATGGTCAGGGGGCCGGAGGGGCCAACGTCCTGACTTTC
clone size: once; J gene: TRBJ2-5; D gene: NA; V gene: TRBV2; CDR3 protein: CASIRREIQETQYF; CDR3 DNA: TGTGCCAGCATCAGACGAGAGATACAAGAGACCCAGTACTTC
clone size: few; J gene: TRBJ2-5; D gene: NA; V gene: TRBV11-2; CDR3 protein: CASSSRRAIGGETQYF; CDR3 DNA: TGTGCCAGCAGTTCTAGACGGGCTATCGGAGGAGAGACCCAGTACTTC
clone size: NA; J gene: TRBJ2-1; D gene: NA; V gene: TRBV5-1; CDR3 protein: CASRAQVSSYNEQFF; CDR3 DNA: TGCGCCAGTCGTGCACAGGTTAGCTCCTACAATGAGCAGTTCTTC
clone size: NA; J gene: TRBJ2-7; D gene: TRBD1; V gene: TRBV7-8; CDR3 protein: CASSLAGQPAQYF; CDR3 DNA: TGTGCCAGCAGCTTAGCGGGACAGCCAGCTCAGTACTTC
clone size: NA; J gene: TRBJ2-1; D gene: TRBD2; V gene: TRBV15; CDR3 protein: CATSRAGGALGGQFF; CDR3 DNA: TGTGCCACCAGCAGAGCCGGGGGGGCCCTTGGGGGGCAGTTCTTC
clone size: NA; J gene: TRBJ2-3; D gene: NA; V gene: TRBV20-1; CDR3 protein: CSARGGARRDTQYF; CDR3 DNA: TGCAGTGCTAGGGGTGGTGCGAGAAGGGATACGCAGTATTTT
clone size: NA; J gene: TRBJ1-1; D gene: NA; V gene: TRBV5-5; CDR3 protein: CASSLAQPGTEAFF; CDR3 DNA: TGTGCCAGCAGCTTGGCGCAACCCGGTACTGAAGCTTTCTTT
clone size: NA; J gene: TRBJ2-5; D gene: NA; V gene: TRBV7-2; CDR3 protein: CASSLGIGETQYF; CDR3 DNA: TGTGCCAGCAGCTTAGGGATAGGGGAGACCCAGTACTTC
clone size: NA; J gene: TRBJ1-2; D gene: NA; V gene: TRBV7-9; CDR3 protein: CASSPNSGGIDGYTF; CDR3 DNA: TGTGCCAGCAGCCCCAATTCGGGAGGTATTGATGGCTACACCTTC
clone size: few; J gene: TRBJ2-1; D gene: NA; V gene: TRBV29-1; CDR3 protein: CSVYRAAYNEQFF; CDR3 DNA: TGCAGCGTTTACAGGGCAGCATACAATGAGCAGTTCTTC
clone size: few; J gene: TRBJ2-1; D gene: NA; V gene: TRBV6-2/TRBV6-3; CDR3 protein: CASSYSIGRSYNEQFF; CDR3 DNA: TGTGCCAGCAGTTACTCAATAGGTCGCTCCTACAATGAGCAGTTCTTC
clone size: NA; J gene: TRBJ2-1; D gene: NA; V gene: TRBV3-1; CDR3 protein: CASSQSLKGPNEQFF; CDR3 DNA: TGTGCCAGCAGCCAATCCTTAAAGGGGCCAAATGAGCAGTTCTTC
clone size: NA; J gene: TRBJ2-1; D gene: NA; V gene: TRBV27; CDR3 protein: CASSGVLQYNEQFF; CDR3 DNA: TGTGCCAGCAGCGGAGTCCTACAGTACAATGAGCAGTTCTTC
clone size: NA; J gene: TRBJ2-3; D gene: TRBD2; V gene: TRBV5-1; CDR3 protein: CASSLAGLAHTDTQYF; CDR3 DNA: TGCGCCAGCAGCTTGGCCGGACTAGCCCACACAGATACGCAGTATTTT
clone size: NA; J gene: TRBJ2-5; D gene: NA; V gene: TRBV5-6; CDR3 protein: CASSLAGNQETQYF; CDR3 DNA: TGTGCCAGCAGCTTGGCCGGGAACCAAGAGACCCAGTACTTC
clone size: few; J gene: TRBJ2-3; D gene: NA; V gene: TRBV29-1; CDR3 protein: CSVGVRPGVADTQYF; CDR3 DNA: TGCAGCGTTGGGGTAAGGCCAGGCGTCGCAGATACGCAGTATTTT
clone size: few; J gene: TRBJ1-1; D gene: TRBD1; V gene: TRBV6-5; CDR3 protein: CASSYPGQREAFF; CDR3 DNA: TGTGCCAGCAGTTACCCGGGACAGCGAGAAGCTTTCTTT
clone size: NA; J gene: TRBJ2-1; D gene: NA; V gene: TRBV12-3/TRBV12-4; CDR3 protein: CASSRGAAYNEQFF; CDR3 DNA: TGTGCCAGCAGTCGGGGGGCCGCCTACAATGAGCAGTTCTTC
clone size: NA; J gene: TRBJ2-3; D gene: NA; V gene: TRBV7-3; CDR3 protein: CASSLPGAEWYF; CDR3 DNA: TGTGCCAGCAGCTTACCCGGGGCTGAATGGTATTTT
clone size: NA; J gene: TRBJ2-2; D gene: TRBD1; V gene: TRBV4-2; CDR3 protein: CASSQAVQGAGTGELFF; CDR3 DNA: TGTGCCAGCAGCCAAGCGGTCCAGGGGGCGGGCACCGGGGAGCTGTTTTTT
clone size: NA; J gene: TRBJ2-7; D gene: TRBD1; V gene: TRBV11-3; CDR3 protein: CASSTPGQGAHEQYF; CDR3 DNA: TGTGCCAGCAGCACACCGGGACAGGGGGCCCACGAGCAGTACTTC
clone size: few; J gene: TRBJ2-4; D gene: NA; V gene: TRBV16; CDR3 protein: CASSQVYGAKNIQYF; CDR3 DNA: TGTGCCAGCAGCCAAGTATACGGAGCCAAAAACATTCAGTACTTC
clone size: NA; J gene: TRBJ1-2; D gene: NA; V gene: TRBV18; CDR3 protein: CASSILPGPGYTF; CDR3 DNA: TGTGCCAGCTCTATCCTCCCGGGACCTGGCTACACCTTC
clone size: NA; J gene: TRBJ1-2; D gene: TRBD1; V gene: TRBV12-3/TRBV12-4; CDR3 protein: CASSLGGTGGWNNGYTF; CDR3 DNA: TGTGCCAGCAGTTTGGGGGGAACAGGGGGATGGAATAATGGCTACACCTTC
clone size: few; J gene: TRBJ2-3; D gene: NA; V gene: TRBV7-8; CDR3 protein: CASSFWPQGSTTTDTQYF; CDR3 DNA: TGTGCCAGCAGCTTTTGGCCACAGGGCTCCACTACCACAGATACGCAGTATTTT